A selection of T cell receptor beta chains follows, all from one sample in a study of identical twins. TCRdb re-derived calls from the 5' RACE reads in MiXCR, one entry per CDR3 protein. The data contain around 280,000 distinct CDR3 sequences, about 8.3% of them singletons. These data also formed part of another study, on yellow fever vaccine responses in identical twins.

Sequenced input: memory (CD45RO+) T cells sorted from blood. Every receptor here comes from a woman between 18 and 30 years old in good health. Both conserved end residues are part of each CDR3. The D gene is left open where the match is weak. Some rows have no size entry. The others give once, few or many, or a class for an expanded clone.

D	V	size	J	CDR3	DNA
NA	TRBV20-1	many	TRBJ1-6	CSARDFSGFDSPLHF	TGCAGTGCTAGAGATTTCTCGGGATTTGATTCACCCCTCCACTTT
TRBD2	TRBV27	few	TRBJ2-1	CASNIFRLAPYNEQFF	TGTGCCAGCAATATATTCCGACTAGCACCCTACAATGAGCAGTTCTTC
NA	TRBV20-1	NA	TRBJ1-1	CSSRRPGTEAFF	TGCAGTTCAAGACGCCCGGGCACTGAAGCTTTCTTT
NA	TRBV18	NA	TRBJ1-2	CASSQSRDTPKKYGYTF	TGTGCCAGCTCACAATCCAGGGACACACCAAAGAAATATGGCTACACCTTC
NA	TRBV12-3/TRBV12-4	few	TRBJ2-1	CASNHRRRGLLLSYNEQFF	TGTGCCAGCAACCACCGAAGGCGGGGGCTACTCCTGTCCTACAATGAGCAGTTCTTC
TRBD1	TRBV10-3	few	TRBJ2-1	CAIRAGTGESSYNEQFF	TGTGCCATCAGAGCCGGGACAGGCGAAAGCTCCTACAATGAGCAGTTCTTC
NA	TRBV4-1	NA	TRBJ1-4	CASSALRGEKLFF	TGCGCCAGCAGCGCGTTGAGAGGTGAAAAACTGTTTTTT
NA	TRBV4-2	many	TRBJ1-6	CASSQDGYSYNSPLHF	TGTGCCAGCAGCCAAGATGGGTACTCCTATAATTCACCCCTCCACTTT
NA	TRBV6-1	few	TRBJ1-6	CASGGGGLRYNSPLHF	TGTGCCAGCGGGGGCGGGGGGTTGAGGTATAATTCACCCCTCCACTTT
NA	TRBV29-1	many	TRBJ1-1	CSVDPGEGGNTEAFF	TGCAGCGTTGACCCGGGGGAGGGGGGGAACACTGAAGCTTTCTTT
TRBD2	TRBV5-1	NA	TRBJ2-2	CASSSPYPGLAGGGTGELFF	TGCGCCAGCAGCTCGCCCTACCCGGGACTAGCGGGGGGTGGCACCGGGGAGCTGTTTTTT
NA	TRBV27	few	TRBJ1-4	CASRVQGGGEKLFF	TGTGCCAGCCGGGTGCAGGGAGGCGGTGAAAAACTGTTTTTT
NA	TRBV27	NA	TRBJ2-1	CASSFPPSNEQFF	TGTGCCAGCAGTTTTCCCCCTAGCAATGAGCAGTTCTTC
TRBD1	TRBV18	many	TRBJ1-1	CASSRDRDTEAFF	TGTGCCAGCTCACGGGACAGGGACACTGAAGCTTTCTTT
NA	TRBV4-1	many	TRBJ2-7	CASSTGRGYEQYF	TGCGCCAGCAGCACGGGGCGCGGGTACGAGCAGTACTTC
TRBD1	TRBV5-8	NA	TRBJ2-6	CASSLRQGLSGANVLTF	TGTGCCAGCAGCCTACGACAGGGTTTATCTGGGGCCAACGTCCTGACTTTC
TRBD1	TRBV20-1	NA	TRBJ2-2	CSARARTGGNTGELFF	TGCAGTGCTAGAGCCCGGACAGGGGGAAACACCGGGGAGCTGTTTTTT
NA	TRBV28	NA	TRBJ2-5	CASSPPGAQETQYF	TGTGCCAGCAGCCCCCCCGGGGCCCAAGAGACCCAGTACTTC
NA	TRBV5-1	few	TRBJ1-2	CASSPAVSNYGYTF	TGCGCCAGCAGCCCTGCGGTGTCTAACTATGGCTACACCTTC
TRBD2	TRBV7-7	few	TRBJ2-3	CASMKLCAGGREDTQYF	TGTGCCAGCATGAAGTTGTGTGCGGGGGGGCGGGAAGATACGCAGTATTTT
TRBD1	TRBV19	NA	TRBJ1-6	CASSKTGTSPLHF	TGTGCCAGTAGTAAGACAGGGACGTCACCCCTCCACTTT
NA	TRBV20-1	many	TRBJ2-5	CSARDASDSKETQYF	TGCAGTGCTAGAGATGCGTCGGACTCCAAAGAGACCCAGTACTTC
NA	TRBV10-2	few	TRBJ1-5	CASSESGGGNQPQHF	TGCGCCAGCAGTGAGTCTGGGGGGGGAAATCAGCCCCAGCATTTT
NA	TRBV19	few	TRBJ2-1	CASTGMWGDNEQFF	TGTGCCTCCACCGGAATGTGGGGGGACAATGAGCAGTTCTTC
TRBD1	TRBV7-8	few	TRBJ2-5	CASSLPRDREIKETQYF	TGTGCCAGCAGCTTACCCAGGGACAGGGAGATCAAAGAGACCCAGTACTTC
NA	TRBV13	few	TRBJ2-7	CASSTLSAEQYF	TGTGCCAGCAGCACCCTCAGCGCCGAGCAGTACTTC
NA	TRBV12-3/TRBV12-4	few	TRBJ2-1	CASSPWSGSYNEQFF	TGTGCCAGCAGCCCTTGGTCCGGGAGCTACAATGAGCAGTTCTTC
TRBD1	TRBV27	NA	TRBJ1-6	CASSSRTGDSPLHF	TGTGCCAGCAGTTCGCGGACAGGGGATTCACCCCTCCACTTT
NA	TRBV28	NA	TRBJ1-5	CASRPLNQPQHF	TGTGCCAGCAGGCCCCTCAATCAGCCCCAGCATTTT
TRBD1	TRBV24-1	NA	TRBJ2-7	CATSEGQASYGQYF	TGTGCCACCAGTGAGGGACAGGCGTCCTACGGGCAGTACTTC
NA	TRBV25-1	many	TRBJ2-3	CASSGVGTAEDLASTDTQYF	TGTGCCAGCAGTGGGGTGGGTACAGCAGAAGACTTAGCTAGCACAGATACGCAGTATTTT
NA	TRBV6-2/TRBV6-3	many	TRBJ2-2	CASSYGTGKGTNTGELFF	TGTGCCAGCAGTTACGGGACGGGGAAGGGGACCAACACCGGGGAGCTGTTTTTT
NA	TRBV6-4	many	TRBJ2-2	CASSTDHAGGGELFF	TGTGCCAGCAGTACTGACCATGCAGGTGGCGGGGAGCTGTTTTTT
TRBD1	TRBV5-1	many	TRBJ2-1	CASSLAGQGPDEQFF	TGCGCCAGCAGCTTGGCAGGACAGGGGCCGGATGAGCAGTTCTTC
NA	TRBV7-3	many	TRBJ2-3	CASSLMGVQADTQYF	TGTGCCAGCAGCTTAATGGGAGTTCAGGCAGATACGCAGTATTTT
NA	TRBV7-9	many	TRBJ1-1	CASSTGVGVNTEAFF	TGTGCCAGCAGCACCGGGGTAGGTGTTAACACTGAAGCTTTCTTT
TRBD1	TRBV7-9	few	TRBJ1-2	CASSSPGQGPHGYTF	TGTGCCAGCAGCAGTCCGGGACAGGGCCCTCATGGCTACACCTTC
TRBD2	TRBV20-1	NA	TRBJ2-1	CSAPLLAVSYNEQFF	TGCAGTGCACCTCTCCTAGCGGTCTCCTACAATGAGCAGTTCTTC
NA	TRBV2	NA	TRBJ2-3	CASKINTDTQYF	TGTGCCAGTAAGATAAACACAGATACGCAGTATTTT
NA	TRBV12-3/TRBV12-4	many	TRBJ2-1	CASSLIPYNEQFF	TGTGCCAGCAGTTTAATACCTTACAATGAGCAGTTCTTC
TRBD1	TRBV5-5	many	TRBJ2-1	CASSFSWDRARGEQFF	TGTGCCAGCAGCTTTTCTTGGGACAGGGCTAGGGGTGAGCAGTTCTTC
NA	TRBV12-3/TRBV12-4	many	TRBJ1-2	CASSFAGSGYTF	TGTGCCAGCAGCTTTGCAGGGTCCGGCTACACCTTC
NA	TRBV5-5	many	TRBJ2-6	CASTPSSGANVLTF	TGTGCCAGCACCCCTTCCTCTGGGGCCAACGTCCTGACTTTC
NA	TRBV29-1	few	TRBJ1-2	CSVDTAIANYGYTF	TGCAGCGTTGACACAGCGATAGCTAACTATGGCTACACCTTC
NA	TRBV28	many	TRBJ1-1	CASSHQTVVEAFF	TGTGCCAGCAGTCATCAGACAGTAGTTGAAGCTTTCTTT
NA	TRBV27	many	TRBJ2-3	CASPSTAQYF	TGTGCCAGCCCCTCAACGGCGCAGTATTTT
NA	TRBV10-3	many	TRBJ2-7	CAISESVSSYEQYF	TGTGCCATCAGTGAGTCCGTGAGCTCCTACGAGCAGTACTTC
NA	TRBV10-3	many	TRBJ2-7	CAIRTTDLSYEQYF	TGTGCCATCAGGACGACAGATCTCTCCTACGAGCAGTACTTC
TRBD1	TRBV25-1	many	TRBJ1-6	CASSDTGDSPLHF	TGTGCCAGCAGTGATACAGGGGATTCACCCCTCCACTTT
NA	TRBV14	few	TRBJ1-6	CASSRSLRNSPLHF	TGTGCCAGCAGCCGTAGCCTTAGAAATTCACCCCTCCACTTT
TRBD1	TRBV10-3	many	TRBJ2-2	CAIRQGAAGELFF	TGTGCCATTAGACAGGGGGCAGCCGGGGAGCTGTTTTTT
NA	TRBV27	NA	TRBJ2-2	CASTLSWSTGELFF	TGTGCCAGCACCCTTAGCTGGAGCACCGGGGAGCTGTTTTTT
NA	TRBV28	many	TRBJ1-4	CASSSDSPPRKLFF	TGTGCCAGCAGTTCCGACAGTCCACCCAGAAAACTGTTTTTT
TRBD1	TRBV4-1	NA	TRBJ1-5	CASSQDVFWTGGEQPQHF	TGCGCCAGCAGCCAAGACGTTTTTTGGACAGGGGGCGAACAGCCCCAGCATTTT
TRBD1	TRBV27	few	TRBJ2-4	CASSLGERQGDIQYF	TGTGCCAGCAGTTTAGGAGAGCGACAGGGGGACATTCAGTACTTC
TRBD2	TRBV2	once	TRBJ2-3	CAFCLARASGSRATDTQYF	TGTGCCTTCTGTTTAGCGCGGGCTAGCGGAAGCCGGGCCACAGATACGCAGTATTTT
NA	TRBV20-1	NA	TRBJ2-5	CSARGGAREETQYF	TGCAGTGCTAGAGGGGGGGCCAGGGAAGAGACCCAGTACTTC
NA	TRBV11-2	NA	TRBJ2-7	CASSLVGSHSYEQYF	TGTGCCAGCAGCTTAGTAGGTAGTCACAGTTACGAGCAGTACTTC
TRBD1	TRBV6-1	NA	TRBJ1-2	CASTTGGGYTF	TGTGCCAGCACCACAGGGGGTGGCTACACCTTC
TRBD1	TRBV7-2	NA	TRBJ2-5	CASSFAGGRETQYF	TGTGCCAGCAGCTTTGCAGGGGGCAGGGAGACCCAGTACTTC